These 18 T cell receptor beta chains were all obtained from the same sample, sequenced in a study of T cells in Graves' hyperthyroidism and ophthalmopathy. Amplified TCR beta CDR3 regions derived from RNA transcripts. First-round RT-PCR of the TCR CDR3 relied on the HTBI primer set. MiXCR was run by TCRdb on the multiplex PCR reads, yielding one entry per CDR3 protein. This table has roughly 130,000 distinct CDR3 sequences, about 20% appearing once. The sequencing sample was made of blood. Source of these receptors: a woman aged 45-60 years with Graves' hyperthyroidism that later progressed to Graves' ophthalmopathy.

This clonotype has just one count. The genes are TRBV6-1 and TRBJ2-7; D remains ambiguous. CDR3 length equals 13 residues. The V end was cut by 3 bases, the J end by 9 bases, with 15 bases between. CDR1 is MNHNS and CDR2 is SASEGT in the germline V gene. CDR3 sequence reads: CASSDIDSGLQYF. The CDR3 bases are TGTGCCAGCAGTGATATCGACTCCGGGCTGCAGTACTTC.

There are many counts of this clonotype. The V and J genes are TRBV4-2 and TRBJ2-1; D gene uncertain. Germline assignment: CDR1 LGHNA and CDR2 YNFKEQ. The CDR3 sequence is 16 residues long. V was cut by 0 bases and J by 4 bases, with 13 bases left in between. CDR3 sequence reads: CASSQESTAAYNEQFF. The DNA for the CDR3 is TGTGCCAGCAGCCAAGAGTCAACGGCTGCATACAATGAGCAGTTCTTC.

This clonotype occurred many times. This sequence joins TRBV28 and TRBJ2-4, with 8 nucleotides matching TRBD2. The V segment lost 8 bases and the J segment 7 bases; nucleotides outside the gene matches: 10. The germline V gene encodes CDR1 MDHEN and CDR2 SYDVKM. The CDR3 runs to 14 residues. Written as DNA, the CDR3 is TGTGCCAGCCTTGCGGGGGGCGCCCAGAACATTCAGTACTTC. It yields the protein CASLAGGAQNIQYF.

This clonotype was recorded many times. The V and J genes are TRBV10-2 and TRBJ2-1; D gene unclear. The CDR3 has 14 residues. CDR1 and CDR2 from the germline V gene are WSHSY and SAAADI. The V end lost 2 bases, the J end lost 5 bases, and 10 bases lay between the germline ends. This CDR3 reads CASSEPVDDNEQFF. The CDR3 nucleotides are TGCGCCAGCAGTGAGCCAGTGGATGACAATGAGCAGTTCTTC.

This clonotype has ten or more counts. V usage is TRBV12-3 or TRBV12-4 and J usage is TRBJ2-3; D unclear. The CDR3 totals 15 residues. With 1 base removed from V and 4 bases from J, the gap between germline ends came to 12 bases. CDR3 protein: CASSLVGESADTQYF. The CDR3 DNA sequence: TGTGCCAGCAGTTTAGTTGGGGAATCCGCAGATACGCAGTATTTT.

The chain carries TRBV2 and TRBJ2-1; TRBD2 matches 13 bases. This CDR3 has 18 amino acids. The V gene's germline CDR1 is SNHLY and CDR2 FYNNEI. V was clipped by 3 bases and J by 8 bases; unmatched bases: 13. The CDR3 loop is CASSEDHPTSGRAYEQFF. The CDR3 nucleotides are TGTGCCAGCAGTGAGGACCACCCCACTAGCGGGAGGGCGTATGAGCAGTTCTTC.

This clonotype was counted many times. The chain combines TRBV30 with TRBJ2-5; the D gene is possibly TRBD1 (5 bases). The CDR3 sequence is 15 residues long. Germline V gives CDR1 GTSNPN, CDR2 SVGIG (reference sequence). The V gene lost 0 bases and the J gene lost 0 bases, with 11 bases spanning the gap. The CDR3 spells CAWSVANRYQETQYF. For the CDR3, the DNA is TGTGCCTGGAGTGTAGCAAACAGGTACCAAGAGACCCAGTACTTC.

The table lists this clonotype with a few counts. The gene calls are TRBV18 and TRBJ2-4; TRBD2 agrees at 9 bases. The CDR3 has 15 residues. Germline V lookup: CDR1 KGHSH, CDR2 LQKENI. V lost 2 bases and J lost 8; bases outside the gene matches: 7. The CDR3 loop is CASSPYEREDDIQYF. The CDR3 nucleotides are TGTGCCAGCTCACCATATGAGCGGGAGGACGACATTCAGTACTTC.

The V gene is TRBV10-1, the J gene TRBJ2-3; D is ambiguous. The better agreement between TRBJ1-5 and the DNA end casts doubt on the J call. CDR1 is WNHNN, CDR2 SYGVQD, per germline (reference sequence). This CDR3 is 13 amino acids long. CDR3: CASSESLTDTQHF. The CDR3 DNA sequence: TGCGCCAGCAGTGAGTCACTTACAGATACGCAGCATTTT.

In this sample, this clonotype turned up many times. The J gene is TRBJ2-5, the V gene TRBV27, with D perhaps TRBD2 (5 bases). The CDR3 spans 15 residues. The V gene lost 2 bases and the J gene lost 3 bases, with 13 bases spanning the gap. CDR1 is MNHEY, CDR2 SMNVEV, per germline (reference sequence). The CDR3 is CASSLLGSGKETQYF. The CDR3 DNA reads TGTGCCAGCAGTTTACTAGGGTCGGGGAAAGAGACCCAGTACTTC.

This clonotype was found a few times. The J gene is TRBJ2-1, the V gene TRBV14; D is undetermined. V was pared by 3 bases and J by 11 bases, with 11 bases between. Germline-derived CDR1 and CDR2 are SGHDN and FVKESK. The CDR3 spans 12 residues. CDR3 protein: CASSQVSRQQFF. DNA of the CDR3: TGTGCCAGCAGCCAGGTATCTAGACAGCAGTTCTTC.

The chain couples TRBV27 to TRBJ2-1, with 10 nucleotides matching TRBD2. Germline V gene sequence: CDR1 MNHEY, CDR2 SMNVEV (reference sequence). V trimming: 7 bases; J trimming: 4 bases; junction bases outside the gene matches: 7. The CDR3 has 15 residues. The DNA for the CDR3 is TGTGCCAGCAACAACTGGACTAGCGGATACAATGAGCAGTTCTTC. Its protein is CASNNWTSGYNEQFF.

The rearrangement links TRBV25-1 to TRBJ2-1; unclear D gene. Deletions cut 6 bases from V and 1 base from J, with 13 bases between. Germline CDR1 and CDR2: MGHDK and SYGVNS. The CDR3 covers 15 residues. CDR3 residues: CASRREGGSYNEQFF. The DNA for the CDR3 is TGTGCCAGCAGGAGAGAAGGTGGGTCCTACAATGAGCAGTTCTTC.

Here the CDR3 reads CASSTQLAANTGELFF. The CDR3 DNA reads as TGTGCCAGCAGCACTCAACTAGCGGCGAACACCGGGGAGCTGTTTTTT. V usage is TRBV7-9 and J usage is TRBJ2-2, with TRBD2 matching over 8 bases. Looked up from germline, CDR1 is SEHNR and CDR2 is FQNEAQ (reference sequence). With 5 bases clipped from V and 0 bases from J, the junction kept 5 bases outside the gene matches. This CDR3 is 16 amino acids long.

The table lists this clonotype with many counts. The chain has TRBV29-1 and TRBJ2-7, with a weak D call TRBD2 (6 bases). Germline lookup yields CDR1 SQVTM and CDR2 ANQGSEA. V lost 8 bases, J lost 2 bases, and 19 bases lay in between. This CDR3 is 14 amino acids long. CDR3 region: CSSPLGEDTYEQYF. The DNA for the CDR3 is TGCAGCTCACCGTTGGGGGAGGACACCTACGAGCAGTACTTC.

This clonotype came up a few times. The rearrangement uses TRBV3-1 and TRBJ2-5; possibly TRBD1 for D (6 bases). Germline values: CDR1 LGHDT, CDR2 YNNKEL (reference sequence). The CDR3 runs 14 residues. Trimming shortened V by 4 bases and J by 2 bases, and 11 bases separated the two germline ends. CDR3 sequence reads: CASSPTGSQETQYF. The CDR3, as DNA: TGTGCCAGCAGCCCAACAGGGTCTCAAGAGACCCAGTACTTC.

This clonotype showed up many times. CDR3 in amino acids: CASRESRGNTGELFF. CDR3 nucleotide sequence: TGTGCCAGCAGGGAAAGTAGGGGGAACACCGGGGAGCTGTTTTTT. The chain couples TRBV28 to TRBJ2-2, with D possibly matching TRBD1 (5 bases). The CDR3 has 15 amino acids. Germline V gives CDR1 MDHEN, CDR2 SYDVKM. V lost 6 bases and J 1 base, leaving 12 bases between the germline ends.

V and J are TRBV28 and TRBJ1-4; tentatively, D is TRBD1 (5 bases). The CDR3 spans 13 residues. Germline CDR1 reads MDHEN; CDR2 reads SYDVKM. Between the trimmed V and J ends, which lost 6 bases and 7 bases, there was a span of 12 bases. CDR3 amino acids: CASRPRGAEKLFF. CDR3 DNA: TGTGCCAGCAGGCCCCGCGGGGCTGAAAAACTGTTTTTT. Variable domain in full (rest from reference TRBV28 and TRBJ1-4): DVKVTQSSRYLVKRTGEKVFLECVQDMDHENMFWYRQDPGLGLRLIYFSYDVKMKEKGDIPEGYSVSREKKERFSLILESASTNQTSMYLCASRPRGAEKLFFGSGTQLSVL.